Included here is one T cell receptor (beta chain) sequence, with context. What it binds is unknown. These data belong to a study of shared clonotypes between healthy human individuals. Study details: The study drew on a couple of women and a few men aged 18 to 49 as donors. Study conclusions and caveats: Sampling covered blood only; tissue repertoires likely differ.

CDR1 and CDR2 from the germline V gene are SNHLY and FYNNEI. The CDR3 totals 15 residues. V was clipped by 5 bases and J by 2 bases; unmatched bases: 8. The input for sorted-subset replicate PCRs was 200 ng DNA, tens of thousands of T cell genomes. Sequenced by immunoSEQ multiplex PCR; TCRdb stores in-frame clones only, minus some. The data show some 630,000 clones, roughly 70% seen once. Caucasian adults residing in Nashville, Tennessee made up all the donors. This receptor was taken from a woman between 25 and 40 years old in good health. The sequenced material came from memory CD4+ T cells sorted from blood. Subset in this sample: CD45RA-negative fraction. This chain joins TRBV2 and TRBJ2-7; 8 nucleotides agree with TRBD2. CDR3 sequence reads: CASSYSGVPTYEQYF. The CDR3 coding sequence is TGTGCCAGCAGTTATAGCGGGGTCCCCACCTACGAGCAGTACTTC.